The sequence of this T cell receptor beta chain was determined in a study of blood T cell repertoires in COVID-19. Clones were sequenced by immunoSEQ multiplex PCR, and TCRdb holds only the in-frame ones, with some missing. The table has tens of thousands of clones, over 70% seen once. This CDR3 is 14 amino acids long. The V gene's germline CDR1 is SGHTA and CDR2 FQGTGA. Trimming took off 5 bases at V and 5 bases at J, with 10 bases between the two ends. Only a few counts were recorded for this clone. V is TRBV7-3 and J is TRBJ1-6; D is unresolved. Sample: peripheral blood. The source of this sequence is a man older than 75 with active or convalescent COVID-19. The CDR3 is CASSATGNNSPLHF. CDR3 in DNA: TGTGCCAGCAGCGCGACGGGGAATAATTCACCCCTCCACTTT.